This T cell receptor (beta chain) was captured by sequencing in a study of blood T cell repertoires in COVID-19. Overall study: Specimens from acute and convalescent COVID-19 originated in the United States, Italy and Spain. Nucleic acid was either cDNA or gDNA, and it came from T cells, B-cell-depleted T cells, or PBMCs.

Original analysis: Cell counts per sample came from amplifying reference gene primers. The repertoire was sequenced with immunoSEQ multiplex PCR; TCRdb's copy has only in-frame clones and lacks some. V and J calls plus clone size are reproduced from that table; the DNA served to infer D and trimming. The repertoire includes some 55,000 clones, around 87% of them detected once, and 6.6% sits in the top ten. Per germline, CDR1 MNHNY and CDR2 SVGAGI (reference sequence). The V segment lost 7 bases and the J segment 7 bases; nucleotides outside the gene matches: 9. This CDR3 is 14 amino acids long. Sequenced input: peripheral blood. This chain joins TRBV6-6 and TRBJ1-4; 7 bases fit TRBD1. This TCR derives from a man in his sixties with acute or convalescent COVID-19. The CDR3 DNA reads TGTGCCAGCACCCCGACAGGGTCAGGTGAAAAACTGTTTTTT. This translates into CASTPTGSGEKLFF.